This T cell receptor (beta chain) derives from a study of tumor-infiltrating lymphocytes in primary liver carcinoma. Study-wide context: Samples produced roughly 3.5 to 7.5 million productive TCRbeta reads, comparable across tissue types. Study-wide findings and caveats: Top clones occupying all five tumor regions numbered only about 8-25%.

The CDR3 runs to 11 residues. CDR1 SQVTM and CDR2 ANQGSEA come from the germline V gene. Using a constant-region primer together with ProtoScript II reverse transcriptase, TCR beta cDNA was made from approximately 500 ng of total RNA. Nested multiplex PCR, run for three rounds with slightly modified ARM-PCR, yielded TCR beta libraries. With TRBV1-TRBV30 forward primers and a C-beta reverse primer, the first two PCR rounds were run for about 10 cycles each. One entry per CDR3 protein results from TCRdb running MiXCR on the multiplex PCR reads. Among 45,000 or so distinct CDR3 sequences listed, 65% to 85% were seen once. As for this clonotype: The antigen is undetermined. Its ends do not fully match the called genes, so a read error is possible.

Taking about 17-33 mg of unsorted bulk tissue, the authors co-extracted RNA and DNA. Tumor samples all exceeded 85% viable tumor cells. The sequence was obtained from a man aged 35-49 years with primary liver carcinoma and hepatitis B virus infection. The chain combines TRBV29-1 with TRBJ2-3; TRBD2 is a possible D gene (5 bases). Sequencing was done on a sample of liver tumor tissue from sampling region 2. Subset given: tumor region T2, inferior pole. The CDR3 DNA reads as TGTAACGTTGAGCACGGGGTTACGCAGTATTTT. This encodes CNVEHGVTQYF.